This T cell receptor beta chain is from a study of cytomegalovirus exposure and HLA in healthy donors. Each donor was nominally healthy when sampled (though unrecorded immune exposures were likely). Per germline, CDR1 SGHRS and CDR2 YFSETQ. CDR3 size: 15 residues. V was cut by 2 bases and J by 6 bases, with 15 bases left in between. The study ran its PCR with 60 Vbeta and 13 Jbeta primers. Some clones are missing from TCRdb's copy, which holds only in-frame ones; the method was immunoSEQ multiplex PCR. Its table lists some 160,000 clones. Sequenced material: PBMCs. This clonotype was obtained from a man younger than 40 in good health and CMV-seronegative. The V and J genes are TRBV5-1 and TRBJ2-1, with D unclear. This chain's CDR3 is CASSLGRSRGNEQFF. CDR3 DNA: TGCGCCAGCAGCTTAGGTCGGAGCCGCGGCAATGAGCAGTTCTTC.